This T cell receptor (beta chain) was captured by sequencing in a study of T-cell memory formation after mild COVID-19. Study outcomes and limitations: A second wave of clones peaked on day 37, and their SARS-CoV-2 specificity went unconfirmed. Within pre-infection memory, some responding clones were found, suggesting cross-reactive memory joined.

V was clipped by 5 bases and J by 3 bases; unmatched bases: 17. This CDR3 is built from 18 residues. CDR1 and CDR2 (germline): SGHRS, YFSETQ. TCRdb ran MiXCR on the 5' RACE reads and lists one entry per CDR3 protein. The repertoire consists of some 320,000 distinct CDR3 sequences, with about 16% occurring once and the leading ten covering about 22%. This clonotype was seen a few times. Its antigen is not known. The TCR originated in a man younger than 35 who had mild COVID-19 (a few samples of this study predate the infection). Cell type and time point are not known. The V gene is TRBV5-1, the J gene TRBJ1-1; TRBD1 matches 9 bases. Material for sequencing was PBMCs or a T cell subset sorted from them (not recorded which). The CDR3 here is CASRLIPGTGRGDTEAFF. The CDR3 DNA follows: TGCGCCAGCAGGCTGATCCCCGGGACAGGGCGAGGTGACACTGAAGCTTTCTTT. Based on the CDR3 plus reference TRBV5-1 and TRBJ1-1, the full variable domain is KAGVTQTPRYLIKTRGQQVTLSCSPISGHRSVSWYQQTPGQGLQFLFEYFSETQRNKGNFPGRFSGRQFSNSRSEMNVSTLELGDSALYLCASRLIPGTGRGDTEAFFGQGTRLTVV.